The rows below give T cell receptor beta chains drawn from one sample of a study of blood T cell repertoires in COVID-19. Assay: immunoSEQ multiplex PCR; the TCRdb copy retains only in-frame clones and omits some. The sample shows around 140,000 clones, about 80% of them seen only once. The sequencing input was PBMCs or T cells enriched from blood (not recorded which). The receptors were sampled from a man in his forties or fifties with acute COVID-19. The CDR3 runs from the conserved cysteine through the conserved F or W. The D gene is left open where the match is weak. Clone size is shown for a subset of rows, as once, few, many or a class of expanded clone.

v_call	clone_size	d_call	j_call	cdr3_nt	cdr3_aa
TRBV15	.	TRBD2	TRBJ2-5	TGTGCCACCAGCAGAGCTAGCGGGAGTCGAGAGACCCAGTACTTC	CATSRASGSRETQYF
TRBV5-1	.	.	TRBJ2-3	TGCGCCAGCAGCCCGGGGGGCCTGACTAGCACAGATACGCAGTATTTT	CASSPGGLTSTDTQYF
TRBV7-7	.	TRBD2	TRBJ2-3	TGTGCTAGCAGCCCTAGCGGGGGCAGTTCAGATACGCAGTATTTT	CASSPSGGSSDTQYF
TRBV19	few	.	TRBJ1-3	TGTGCCAGTAGTATCGGAGGGGCCGGACTTGAACACACCATATATTTT	CASSIGGAGLEHTIYF
TRBV3-1/TRBV3-2	.	.	TRBJ1-2	TGTGCCAGCAGCCAAGAAGGTGGGACACTTAATGGCTACACCTTC	CASSQEGGTLNGYTF
TRBV11-2	.	TRBD2	TRBJ2-2	TGTGCCAGCAGCTTAGCGGGACTAGCGGGGGGGCCCTCTGACGGGGAGCTGTTTTTT	CASSLAGLAGGPSDGELFF
TRBV7-9	.	TRBD2	TRBJ2-3	TGTGCCAGCAGCTTATCGCGGGGGACCACAGATACGCAGTATTTT	CASSLSRGTTDTQYF
TRBV7-2	.	.	TRBJ1-1	TGTGCCACCCAGCAAGAAGTGACTGTTGGCACTGAAGCTTTCTTT	CATQQEVTVGTEAFF
TRBV10-2	once	TRBD1	TRBJ1-6	TGCGCCAGCAGTGATAGGGCAGGGGGCTCTTCCTATAATTCACCCCTCCACTTT	CASSDRAGGSSYNSPLHF
TRBV18	.	.	TRBJ1-1	TGTGCCAGCTCACCACCCGGAGCCACTGAAGCTTTCTTT	CASSPPGATEAFF
TRBV30	few	TRBD1	TRBJ1-1	TGTGCCTGGAGTGGAGGACAGGACACTGAAGCTTTCTTT	CAWSGGQDTEAFF
TRBV5-1	.	.	TRBJ1-2	TGCGCCAGTAGCCTTGGACAAACGTCGGGCTACACCTTC	CASSLGQTSGYTF
TRBV18	.	.	TRBJ1-5	TGTGCCAGCTCACCCAACCCGCAGGGCGACGGACAGCCCCAGCATTTT	CASSPNPQGDGQPQHF
TRBV7-9	.	.	TRBJ2-3	TGTGCCAGCAGCCCCCATCTCACACGCACAGATACGCAGTATTTT	CASSPHLTRTDTQYF
TRBV6-5	.	TRBD1	TRBJ1-2	TGTGCCAGCAGTTACTCGCGGACAGGGGGCTATGGCTACACCTTC	CASSYSRTGGYGYTF
TRBV6-4	.	.	TRBJ1-5	TGTGCCAGCAGTGAACAGAGCAATCAGCCCCAGCATTTT	CASSEQSNQPQHF
TRBV5-1	.	.	TRBJ2-3	TGCGCCAGCAATCAGGGGCGGGCTTTCGCAGATACGCAGTATTTT	CASNQGRAFADTQYF
TRBV2	once	.	TRBJ2-7	TGTGCCAGCATGGAAGCTAGCACTTCCGAGCAGTACTTC	CASMEASTSEQYF
TRBV10-3	.	.	TRBJ1-1	TGTGCCATCAGTGAAGGCCCGGGGAGCACTGAAGCTTTCTTT	CAISEGPGSTEAFF
TRBV2	.	TRBD1	TRBJ1-5	TGTGCCAGCAGTGAAGCCGCGTTTCGTTGGGGACAGATCAATCAGCCCCAGCATTTT	CASSEAAFRWGQINQPQHF
TRBV30	.	.	TRBJ1-3	TGTGCCTGGAGCCCACGCGGAGCCATATATTTT	CAWSPRGAIYF
TRBV6-4	.	TRBD1	TRBJ2-1	TGTGCCAGCAGTGAGGGGACAGGGGGCGATGAGCAGTTCTTC	CASSEGTGGDEQFF
TRBV12-3/TRBV12-4	.	.	TRBJ2-5	TGTGCCAGCCGGTCGAACGGGGTGGAGACCCAGTACTTC	CASRSNGVETQYF
TRBV7-8	few	TRBD2	TRBJ2-2	TGTGCCAGCAGCTCACTAGCGGGGATTAACACCGGGGAGCTGTTTTTT	CASSSLAGINTGELFF
TRBV11-2	.	.	TRBJ1-1	TGTGCCAGCAGCTTACAGGGAAACACTGAAGCTTTCTTT	CASSLQGNTEAFF
TRBV28	.	TRBD1	TRBJ1-1	TGTGCCAGCAGTTGGACAGGGGGCACTGAAGCTTTCTTT	CASSWTGGTEAFF
TRBV12-5	.	.	TRBJ1-6	TGTGCTAGTGGTTTGGCGATACAGGGAAATTCACCCCTCCACTTT	CASGLAIQGNSPLHF
TRBV3-1/TRBV3-2	.	TRBD1	TRBJ1-2	TGTGCCAGCAGCCATCTCGGGACAGGGGCGCTCAACTATGGCTACACCTTC	CASSHLGTGALNYGYTF
TRBV2	.	.	TRBJ2-1	TGTGCCAGCAGCGTCGAGGGTAGTTCCAATGAGCAGTTCTTC	CASSVEGSSNEQFF
TRBV7-9	.	TRBD2	TRBJ2-1	TGTGCCAGCAGCTTAATGACTAGCGGGAGTCTGAATGAGCAGTTCTTC	CASSLMTSGSLNEQFF
TRBV3-1/TRBV3-2	.	TRBD1	TRBJ2-1	TGTGCCAGCGAGATAGGCGGGACAGGGGTTGGTGAGCAGTTCTTC	CASEIGGTGVGEQFF
TRBV5-5	.	.	TRBJ1-6	TGTGCCAGCAGCTTACTCGTAACAGGGAAATCACCCCTCCACTTT	CASSLLVTGKSPLHF
TRBV7-2	once	TRBD2	TRBJ2-1	TGTGCCAGCAGCTTAGGCCTAGCGGGAGGTTCCTACAATGAGCAGTTCTTC	CASSLGLAGGSYNEQFF
TRBV28	few	TRBD2	TRBJ2-1	TGTGCCAGCAGTTTACGCGGGAGGGCCGGTGAGCAGTTCTTC	CASSLRGRAGEQFF
TRBV7-9	few	TRBD1	TRBJ1-1	TGTGCCAGCAGCCCCGCGGACAGGTTGATGAGCACTGAAGCTTTCTTT	CASSPADRLMSTEAFF
TRBV2	.	.	TRBJ1-2	TGTGCCAGCACCCCGGGTGGGTGGTATGGCTACACCTTC	CASTPGGWYGYTF
TRBV28	.	.	TRBJ2-2	TGTGCCAGCAGTTTCTGGTCGGGCGGGGAGCTGTTTTTT	CASSFWSGGELFF
TRBV14	.	TRBD2	TRBJ2-1	TGTGCCAGCAGCCAGGGGCCGGGACTAGCGAGGAATGAGCAGTTCTTC	CASSQGPGLARNEQFF
TRBV19	.	.	TRBJ1-2	TGTGCCAGTAGTATGAGCCCTCCTAACTATGGCTACACCTTC	CASSMSPPNYGYTF
TRBV3-1/TRBV3-2	.	TRBD1	TRBJ1-5	TGTGCCAGCAGCCAAGGAGACAGGGACAATCAGCCCCAGCATTTT	CASSQGDRDNQPQHF
TRBV19	.	.	TRBJ1-5	TGTGCCAGCCACGGGGGGATGCAGCCCCAGCATTTT	CASHGGMQPQHF
TRBV10-3	.	TRBD1	TRBJ2-7	TGTGCCATCAGTGATGGACAGGGGGCCTACGAGCAGTACTTC	CAISDGQGAYEQYF
TRBV7-2	.	.	TRBJ1-2	TGTGCCAGCAGCTCACAGGGTAGTGGCTACACCTTC	CASSSQGSGYTF
TRBV6-5	.	.	TRBJ1-2	TGTGCCAGCATCCCTCGGGCGGGTTCGGGCTATGGCTACACCTTC	CASIPRAGSGYGYTF
TRBV5-5	once	TRBD1	TRBJ1-5	TGTGCCAGCAGAGCCGGGACAGGGGAAGGTCAGCCCCAGCATTTT	CASRAGTGEGQPQHF
TRBV6-2/TRBV6-3	.	TRBD2	TRBJ2-1	TGTGCCAGCAGTTACTCGACTAGCAAGAATGAGCAGTTCTTC	CASSYSTSKNEQFF
TRBV4-1	.	.	TRBJ2-5	TGCGCCAGCAGCCAAGGGGGGCGTGGGGCGCCGACGGAGACCCAGTACTTC	CASSQGGRGAPTETQYF